This T cell receptor beta chain stems from a study of cytomegalovirus exposure and HLA in healthy donors. Study outcomes and limitations: It was confirmed in vitro that three of the CMV-associated chains were specific for CMV antigens.

Vbeta (60) and Jbeta (13) primers were used in the PCR. Profiled with immunoSEQ multiplex PCR; TCRdb holds only in-frame clones, not every one. Seen here are 200,000 to 250,000 clones, roughly 87% observed once, and the top ten hold roughly 5%. As concerns this clone: As yet, its antigen is unknown.

The donors (healthy individuals) were bone marrow donors. There are 14 residues in the CDR3. Trimming shortened V by 6 bases and J by 0 bases, and 11 bases separated the two germline ends. Germline values: CDR1 MNHEY, CDR2 SVGAGI. This TCR was recovered from a woman aged 40 to 50 in good health and CMV-seropositive. Sequenced sample: PBMCs. The chain is built from TRBV6-5 and TRBJ1-1, with D possibly matching TRBD1 (6 bases). The CDR3 spells CASSTDSLNTEAFF. The CDR3 region has the DNA TGTGCCAGCAGCACGGACAGTCTGAACACTGAAGCTTTCTTT.